Below, one TCR beta chain is given with its context. No antigen is known for it. This sample is drawn from a study of cytomegalovirus exposure and HLA in healthy donors. Study results and caveats: A later analysis linked a missense DCLRE1C variant to TCR beta V- and J-gene trimming.

This PCR relied on a set of 60 Vbeta primers and 13 Jbeta primers. TCRdb's copy holds only in-frame clones and misses some; the assay was immunoSEQ multiplex PCR. This table holds roughly 51,000 clones. V shed 2 bases and J shed 0 bases, with 8 bases lying between them. Germline V lookup: CDR1 MNHEY, CDR2 SVGAGI. The CDR3 totals 15 residues. Input material: PBMCs. This chain connects TRBV6-5 to TRBJ1-5; D is perhaps TRBD1 (5 bases). The receptor was derived from a woman aged 45-65 years in good health and CMV-seropositive. CDR3 protein: CASSYPTASNQPQHF. The CDR3 nucleotides read TGTGCCAGCAGTTACCCGACAGCTAGCAATCAGCCCCAGCATTTT.